The sample holds many counts of the clone carrying this T cell receptor (beta chain). Its matching antigen is unknown. MiXCR was run by TCRdb on the multiplex PCR reads, yielding one entry per CDR3 protein. The sample includes roughly 110,000 distinct CDR3 sequences, more than 25% of them seen just once. Samples came from axillary lymph nodes draining the breast cancer. Trimming took 3 bases from V and 4 from J, leaving 19 bases between them. The CDR3 consists of 16 residues. Germline values: CDR1 SGHTA, CDR2 FQGNSA. The data stem from a study of breast tumors, draining lymph nodes, adjacent tissues. General study findings and limits: Data only fit, rather than demonstrated, lymph node origin of most tumor T cells.

Material: axillary lymph node tissue. V usage is TRBV7-2 and J usage is TRBJ2-7, with no clear D. The TCR comes from a female donor with breast cancer. Some clones in this sample may be carry-over from other donors' samples. For the CDR3, the DNA is TGTGCCAGCAGCTTCCGTTGGGTTATGGGTGAATACGAGCAGTACTTC. This encodes CASSFRWVMGEYEQYF.